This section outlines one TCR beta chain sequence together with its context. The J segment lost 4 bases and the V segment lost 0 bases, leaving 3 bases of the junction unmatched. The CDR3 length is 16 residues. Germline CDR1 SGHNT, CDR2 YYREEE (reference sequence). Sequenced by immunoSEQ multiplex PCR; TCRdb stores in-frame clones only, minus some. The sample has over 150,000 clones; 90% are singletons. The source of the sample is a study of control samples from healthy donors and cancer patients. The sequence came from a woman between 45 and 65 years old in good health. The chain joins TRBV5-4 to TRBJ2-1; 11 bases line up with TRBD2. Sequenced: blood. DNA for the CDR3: TGTGCCAGCAGCTTGGGAGGGACTAGCGGTTACAATGAGCAGTTCTTC. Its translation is CASSLGGTSGYNEQFF.